The 25 T cell receptor beta chains in this list originate from one sample, sequenced in a study of identical twins. TCRdb reanalysed the 5' RACE reads using MiXCR and keeps one entry per CDR3 protein. This repertoire shows fewer than 500,000 distinct CDR3 sequences, roughly an eighth found once; its top ten account for approximately 0.98%. These data also featured in a second study, about yellow fever vaccine responses in identical twins.

Sequencing was carried out using CD4+ T cells sorted from blood. These receptors came from a woman aged 18-30 years in good health.

The CDR3: CATSRGWREGPDTQYF. CDR3 coding DNA: TGTGCCACCAGCAGAGGATGGCGGGAGGGCCCAGATACGCAGTATTTT. The V and J genes are TRBV15 and TRBJ2-3; 9 bases match TRBD2. CDR1 is LNHNV and CDR2 is YYDKDF in the germline V gene (reference sequence). The V and J ends lost 1 base and 4 bases, in that order; junction bases with no gene match: 6. The CDR3 covers 16 residues. Full variable domain (outside the CDR3, taken from reference TRBV15 and TRBJ2-3): DAMVIQNPRYQVTQFGKPVTLSCSQTLNHNVMYWYQQKSSQAPKLLFHYYDKDFNNEADTPDNFQSRRPNTSFCFLDIRSPGLGDTAMYLCATSRGWREGPDTQYFGPGTRLTVL.

A word on this clonotype: A read error may account for a junction end that differs from germline. The CDR3 sequence: CSAASGTSFYNEQSF. The DNA of the CDR3 is TGCAGTGCTGCCTCCGGGACTAGTTTTTACAATGAGCAGTCCTTC. The chain joins TRBV20-1 to TRBJ2-1; 8 bases are a match to TRBD2. This CDR3 is built from 15 residues. Germline V CDR1 and CDR2: DFQATT, SNEGSKA (reference sequence).

This clonotype was seen more than once but under ten times. V usage is TRBV24-1 and J usage is TRBJ2-7; 11 nucleotides match TRBD1. Germline CDR1 is KGHDR and CDR2 is SFDVKD. Trimming cost V 7 bases and J 6 bases; bases outside gene matches: 4. CDR3 length: 13 residues. Written as DNA, the CDR3 is TGTGCCACCAGAGGACAGGGGGCCGGCGAGCAGTACTTC. As protein: CATRGQGAGEQYF.

The genes are TRBV12-3 or TRBV12-4 and TRBJ2-7; weak D call: TRBD2 (5 bases). V shed 7 bases and J shed 3 bases, with 19 bases lying between them. There are 15 residues in the CDR3. CDR3 DNA: TGTGCCAGCACCTCGTTGGTGGGAGCCAACTACGAGCAGTACTTC. It is translated as CASTSLVGANYEQYF.

In its sample, this clonotype was seen a few times. V is TRBV20-1 and J is TRBJ2-7; D possibly corresponds to TRBD2 (6 bases). V lost 5 bases, J lost 3 bases, and 17 bases lay in between. This CDR3 is built from 14 residues. Germline V gene data show CDR1 as DFQATT and CDR2 as SNEGSKA (reference sequence). CDR3 sequence: CSAPLEGRVYEQYF. DNA of the CDR3: TGCAGTGCTCCCCTGGAGGGCAGGGTCTACGAGCAGTACTTC.

The chain joins TRBV10-3 to TRBJ1-2; TRBD1 aligns across 8 bases. This CDR3 has 13 amino acids. The J segment lost 7 bases and the V segment lost 4 bases, leaving 5 bases of the junction unmatched. CDR1 is ENHRY, CDR2 SYGVKD, per germline. CDR3 residues: CAISGDRLGGYTF. The CDR3 region has the DNA TGTGCCATCAGTGGGGACAGGCTTGGTGGCTACACCTTC.

This clonotype was observed a few times. The chain has TRBV6-2 or TRBV6-3 and TRBJ2-1; 10 positions match TRBD2. Trimming cost V 7 bases and J 10 bases; bases outside gene matches: 10. CDR3 size: 14 residues. Germline assignment: CDR1 MNHEY and CDR2 SVGEGT. The DNA of the CDR3 is TGTGCCAGCATCCAAGCGGGAGGGCCTCAGGAGCAGTTCTTC. It specifies CASIQAGGPQEQFF.

This clonotype has a handful of counts. The chain recombines TRBV24-1 with TRBJ1-2; TRBD1 aligns across 10 bases. After removal of 5 bases from V and 4 bases from J, the junction contained 6 bases not matched to a gene. The CDR3 loop spans 15 amino acids. The germline CDR1 and CDR2 sequences are KGHDR and SFDVKD. The DNA for the CDR3 is TGTGCCACCAGTGCCGCGGGACAGGGGAGCTATGGCTACACCTTC. Translating it yields CATSAAGQGSYGYTF.

V usage is TRBV2 and J usage is TRBJ2-5; D remains unclear. The CDR3 sequence is 13 residues long. CDR1 is SNHLY and CDR2 is FYNNEI in the germline V gene. Deletions cut 3 bases from V and 5 bases from J, with 10 bases between. The DNA for the CDR3 is TGTGCCAGCAGTGAGGGCAGTTGGGAGACCCAGTACTTC. It yields the protein CASSEGSWETQYF. Combining the CDR3 with reference TRBV2 and TRBJ2-5 gives the whole variable domain EPEVTQTPSHQVTQMGQEVILRCVPISNHLYFYWYRQILGQKVEFLVSFYNNEISEKSEIFDDQFSVERPDGSNFTLKIRSTKLEDSAMYFCASSEGSWETQYFGPGTRLLVL.

There are many counts of this clonotype. The J gene is TRBJ2-7, the V gene TRBV6-2 or TRBV6-3; 8 bases fit TRBD2. Germline CDR1 and CDR2: MNHEY and SVGEGT. CDR3 length: 14 amino acids. Losses at the gene ends were 5 bases for V and 3 bases for J; bases not matched to a gene: 6. The CDR3 DNA reads TGTGCCAGCAGTCGAATAGCGGGACTCTACGAGCAGTACTTC. Translation gives CASSRIAGLYEQYF.

This clonotype was found a few times. The chain combines TRBV20-1 with TRBJ2-2; 12 nucleotides align to TRBD2. The CDR3 has 14 amino acids. CDR1 is DFQATT, CDR2 SNEGSKA, per germline (reference sequence). V dropped 6 bases and J dropped 6; count of bases not matched to a gene: 5. The CDR3 sequence: CSAPSGRAAGELFF. In nucleotides, the CDR3 is TGCAGTGCCCCTAGCGGGAGGGCCGCCGGGGAGCTGTTTTTT.

CDR3 nucleotide sequence: TGTGCCAGCAGTTTCCTTGGGACAGGGGGTTTCAGAGAGACCCAGTACTTC. Translation gives CASSFLGTGGFRETQYF. This sequence joins TRBV28 and TRBJ2-5; 11 bases line up with TRBD1. CDR1 is MDHEN and CDR2 is SYDVKM in the germline V gene. V dropped 3 bases and J dropped 4; count of bases not matched to a gene: 10. This CDR3 is 17 amino acids long.

Here the CDR3 reads CASSHREFHIVHEQYF. For the CDR3, the DNA is TGTGCCAGCAGTCACAGGGAGTTCCATATAGTCCACGAGCAGTACTTC. The rearrangement joins TRBV6-7 to TRBJ2-7, with D perhaps TRBD1 (6 bases). Being an ORF, TRBV6-7 has a function that is uncertain. The V and J ends lost 5 bases and 5 bases respectively, with 22 bases between them. This CDR3 is built from 16 residues.

The chain is built from TRBV6-1 and TRBJ2-2; 7 bases match TRBD1. The germline gives CDR1 MNHNS, CDR2 SASEGT. The J segment lost 4 bases and the V segment lost 6 bases, leaving 2 bases of the junction unmatched. This CDR3 region has 13 residues. The CDR3 DNA sequence: TGTGCCAGCAGGGACAGGTTCACCGGGGAGCTGTTTTTT. This translates into CASRDRFTGELFF.

J is TRBJ2-3 and V is TRBV5-6, with 10 bases aligning to TRBD2. This CDR3 comprises 14 residues. Germline V gene lookup returns CDR1 SGHDT and CDR2 YYEEEE. The J segment lost 10 bases and the V segment lost 1 base, leaving 6 bases of the junction unmatched. The CDR3 DNA follows: TGTGCCAGCAGCTTGCCTAGCGGGAGTAGGGCGCAGTATTTT. Translation gives CASSLPSGSRAQYF. Together with reference TRBV5-6 and TRBJ2-3, the CDR3 gives the full variable domain: DAGVTQSPTHLIKTRGQQVTLRCSPKSGHDTVSWYQQALGQGPQFIFQYYEEEERQRGNFPDRFSGHQFPNYSSELNVNALLLGDSALYLCASSLPSGSRAQYFGPGTRLTVL.

In this sample, this clonotype turned up many times. Germline and junction disagree at one end, which may indicate a read error. The J gene is TRBJ1-5, the V gene TRBV2; the D gene is possibly TRBD1 (6 bases). The CDR3 contains 14 residues. Germline V gives CDR1 SNHLY, CDR2 FYNNEI. Here the CDR3 DNA reads TGTGCCAGCAGTCTCAGGGGCGGCAACCAGCCCCAGCATTTT. Protein: CASSLRGGNQPQHF.

This clonotype was picked up many times. The chain uses TRBV7-6 and TRBJ1-1; D is undetermined. Germline CDR1 is SGHVS and CDR2 is FNYEAQ. The length of the CDR3 is 13 residues. Trimming left V 2 bases short and J 0 bases short, with 4 bases between. In DNA form, the CDR3 reads TGTGCCAGCAGCTTAAGTCTGAACACTGAAGCTTTCTTT. It translates to CASSLSLNTEAFF.

This clonotype appeared a few times. The chain combines TRBV7-6 with TRBJ2-3, with 7 positions matching TRBD1. J lost 3 bases, V lost 5 bases, and 11 bases had no gene match. Germline CDR1 and CDR2: SGHVS and FNYEAQ. This CDR3 is built from 16 residues. The CDR3 DNA reads TGTGCCAGCAGCCCCGACAGGGTTCGGGATACAGATACGCAGTATTTT. Its translation: CASSPDRVRDTDTQYF.

V usage is TRBV3-1 and J usage is TRBJ1-1, with D tentatively TRBD1 (5 bases). This CDR3 has 14 amino acids. V shed 3 bases and J shed 4 bases, with 12 bases lying between them. From germline, CDR1 is LGHDT and CDR2 YNNKEL (reference sequence). CDR3 nucleotide sequence: TGTGCCAGCAGCCATGAAGGAGGGGCCACTGAAGCTTTCTTT. Protein: CASSHEGGATEAFF.

Only a few counts were recorded for this clonotype. The chain couples TRBV10-3 to TRBJ2-7; TRBD2 is a possible D gene (6 bases). Trimming removed 3 bases at V and 0 bases at J, with 21 bases between. The CDR3 runs to 18 residues. Germline V gene lookup returns CDR1 ENHRY and CDR2 SYGVKD. The CDR3 DNA reads TGTGCCATCAGTGATCCCCTCGGTACTAGCTTTCTCTCCTACGAGCAGTACTTC. It translates to CAISDPLGTSFLSYEQYF.

This clonotype was picked up a small number of times. V gene TRBV2 combines with J gene TRBJ1-3; D gene uncertain. V was pared by 5 bases and J by 2 bases, with 7 bases between. The germline CDR1 and CDR2 sequences are SNHLY and FYNNEI. The CDR3 loop spans 13 amino acids. In nucleotides, the CDR3 is TGTGCCAGCAGTTTTGCGGCTGGAAACACCATATATTTT. Translating gives CASSFAAGNTIYF.

This clonotype showed up just a few times. V gene TRBV18 combines with J gene TRBJ1-1; maybe TRBD1 (5 bases). The V and J ends lost 0 bases and 0 bases respectively, with 8 bases between them. This CDR3 is 15 amino acids long. Germline V lookup: CDR1 KGHSH, CDR2 LQKENI. The CDR3: CASSPPLGVNTEAFF. In nucleotides, the CDR3 is TGTGCCAGCTCACCACCGTTGGGGGTGAACACTGAAGCTTTCTTT.

This clonotype turned up a few times. The gene calls are TRBV7-9 and TRBJ2-7; D remains unclear. Germline CDR1 is SEHNR and CDR2 is FQNEAQ (reference sequence). V lost 2 bases and J lost 0, with 17 bases in between. The CDR3 has 17 residues. CDR3 sequence reads: CASSLPLGRPNSYEQYF. In DNA form, the CDR3 reads TGTGCCAGCAGCTTACCCCTGGGCAGGCCTAACTCCTACGAGCAGTACTTC.

This clonotype was counted many times. The V and J genes are TRBV10-3 and TRBJ2-3, with 7 bases fitting TRBD2. The CDR3 totals 18 residues. Trimming removed 3 bases from V and 6 bases from J; junction bases left unmatched: 18. Germline loops: CDR1 ENHRY, CDR2 SYGVKD. The CDR3 sequence: CAISDVAGVVAPLDTQYF. The DNA of the CDR3 is TGTGCCATCAGTGATGTGGCGGGAGTCGTCGCCCCACTGGATACGCAGTATTTT.

This clonotype has just a few counts. V gene TRBV28 combines with J gene TRBJ1-4, with a possible D match to TRBD1 (6 bases). With 2 bases removed from V and 4 bases from J, the gap between germline ends came to 11 bases. Per germline, CDR1 MDHEN and CDR2 SYDVKM. The CDR3 is made up of 15 amino acids. Here the CDR3 DNA reads TGTGCCAGCAGTTTAGGGGGCCGAGATAATGAAAAACTGTTTTTT. This encodes CASSLGGRDNEKLFF.